This T cell receptor (beta chain) came from a study of T cells in Graves' hyperthyroidism and ophthalmopathy. TCR beta CDR3 sequences were amplified from RNA transcripts. The HTBI primer set was used in a first-round RT-PCR of the TCR CDR3. MiXCR, run by TCRdb on the multiplex PCR reads, gives a single entry per CDR3 protein. The repertoire consists of fewer than 350,000 distinct CDR3 sequences, with about 20% occurring once and the leading ten covering less than 65%. This clonotype was counted many times. Stability of Graves' hyperthyroidism was defined as absent ophthalmopathy progression within 18 months. The receptor comes from a woman aged 45-65 years with Graves' hyperthyroidism. Material: blood.

CDR3 loop: CASTPPWGGLSSGNTIYF. DNA for the CDR3: TGTGCCAGCACTCCCCCCTGGGGGGGGCTGAGCTCTGGAAACACCATATATTTT. This chain uses TRBV28 with TRBJ1-3; a possible D gene is TRBD1 (6 bases). This CDR3 region has 18 residues. CDR1 is MDHEN, CDR2 SYDVKM, per germline. With 7 bases removed from V and 0 bases from J, the gap between germline ends came to 22 bases. Using reference TRBV28 and TRBJ1-3 for the parts outside the CDR3, the full variable domain is DVKVTQSSRYLVKRTGEKVFLECVQDMDHENMFWYRQDPGLGLRLIYFSYDVKMKEKGDIPEGYSVSREKKERFSLILESASTNQTSMYLCASTPPWGGLSSGNTIYFGEGSWLTVV.